Described below is a single TCR beta chain sequence and its context. Its antigen is unknown. Once obtained from cultured CD4+ T cells, the DNA was sequenced using the Oncomine TCR Beta short-read assay. Each CDR3 protein gets one entry after TCRdb re-called the PCR reads with MiXCR. The sample has more than 15,000 distinct CDR3 sequences, 42% seen once. There are 15 residues in the CDR3. With V trimmed by 6 bases and J by 2 bases, 7 bases remained unmatched. CDR1 MNHNS and CDR2 SASEGT come from the germline V gene. Documented treatment: roughly 10-day PBMC culture with coronavirus spike peptide pools or control peptides (ViraFEST assay). ViraFEST sequenced TCRs after peptide-pool expansion of antigen-specific T cells. This sample is part of a study of vaccination and CD4 T cells after COVID-19.

This receptor was identified in a human donor who received a COVID-19 vaccine. The chain recombines TRBV6-1 with TRBJ2-7, with 10 positions matching TRBD2. Here the sequenced sample was CD4+ T cells from blood, cultured in vitro, taken before SARS-CoV-2 vaccination. The CDR3 sequence: CASSLAGANTYEQYF. In DNA, the CDR3 is TGTGCCAGCAGCCTAGCGGGGGCAAACACCTACGAGCAGTACTTC.